The 4 T cell receptor beta chains in this list originate from one sample, sequenced in a study of cytomegalovirus exposure and HLA in healthy donors. The PCR contained 60 Vbeta and 13 Jbeta primers. Data came from immunoSEQ multiplex PCR; TCRdb stores just in-frame clones and leaves some out. The data contain 180,000 or so clones, under 90% of them singletons. Sequencing was done on a sample of PBMCs. These receptors were obtained from a boy between 2 and 15 years old in good health and CMV-seronegative.

The chain links TRBV4-1 to TRBJ2-3, with 14 positions matching TRBD2. The trim removed 1 base at V and 5 bases at J, leaving 5 bases unmatched. The CDR3 is 17 amino acids. Germline-derived CDR1 and CDR2 are MGHRA and YSYEKL. This CDR3 is CASSQGLAGGRVDTQYF. For the CDR3, the DNA is TGCGCCAGCAGCCAAGGACTAGCGGGGGGGCGGGTAGATACGCAGTATTTT.

This chain connects TRBV5-4 to TRBJ2-7; a possible D gene is TRBD2 (6 bases). The CDR3 consists of 16 residues. V gave up 0 bases and J gave up 3 bases, with 16 bases separating them. The germline V gene has CDR1 SGHNT and CDR2 YYREEE (reference sequence). This chain's CDR3 is CASSLGGAGGIYEQYF. For the CDR3, the DNA is TGTGCCAGCAGCTTGGGAGGAGCGGGCGGGATCTACGAGCAGTACTTC.

V usage is TRBV18 and J usage is TRBJ1-2, with D perhaps matching TRBD1 (6 bases). Trimming pared 0 bases from V and 5 bases from J, leaving 16 bases between. The germline gives CDR1 KGHSH, CDR2 LQKENI. CDR3 size: 16 residues. CDR3 DNA: TGTGCCAGCTCACCACCGTCCGCCCAGGGGCCTTATGGCTACACCTTC. It yields the protein CASSPPSAQGPYGYTF. The full variable domain, in which reference TRBV18 and TRBJ1-2 provide the parts outside the CDR3, is NAGVMQNPRHLVRRRGQEARLRCSPMKGHSHVYWYRQLPEEGLKFMVYLQKENIIDESGMPKERFSAEFPKEGPSILRIQQVVRGDSAAYFCASSPPSAQGPYGYTFGSGTRLTVV.

The chain uses TRBV10-1 and TRBJ2-1; D perhaps matches TRBD1 (5 bases). The CDR3 totals 15 residues. The germline gives CDR1 WNHNN, CDR2 SYGVQD (reference sequence). V was clipped by 2 bases and J by 5 bases, with 13 bases between them. The CDR3 coding sequence is TGCGCCAGCAGTGAGCCCCGACAGCACCACAATGAGCAGTTCTTC. Translation gives CASSEPRQHHNEQFF.